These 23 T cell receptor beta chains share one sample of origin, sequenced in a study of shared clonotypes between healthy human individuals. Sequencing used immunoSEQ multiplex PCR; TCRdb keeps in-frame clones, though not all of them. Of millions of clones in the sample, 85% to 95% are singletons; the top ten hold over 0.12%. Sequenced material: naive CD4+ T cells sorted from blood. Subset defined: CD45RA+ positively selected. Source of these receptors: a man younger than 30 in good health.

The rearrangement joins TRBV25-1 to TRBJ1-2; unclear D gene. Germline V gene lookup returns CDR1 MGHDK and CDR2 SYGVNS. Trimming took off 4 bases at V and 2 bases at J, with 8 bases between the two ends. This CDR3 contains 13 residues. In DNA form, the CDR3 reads TGTGCCAGCAGTGTGCTATCGAACTATGGCTACACCTTC. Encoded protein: CASSVLSNYGYTF.

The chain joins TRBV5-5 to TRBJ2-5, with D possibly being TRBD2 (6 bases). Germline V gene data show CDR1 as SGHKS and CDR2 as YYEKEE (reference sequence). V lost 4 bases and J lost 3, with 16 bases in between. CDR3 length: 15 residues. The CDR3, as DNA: TGTGCCAGCAGCATTATCGGGGGAGCAGAAGAGACCCAGTACTTC. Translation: CASSIIGGAEETQYF.

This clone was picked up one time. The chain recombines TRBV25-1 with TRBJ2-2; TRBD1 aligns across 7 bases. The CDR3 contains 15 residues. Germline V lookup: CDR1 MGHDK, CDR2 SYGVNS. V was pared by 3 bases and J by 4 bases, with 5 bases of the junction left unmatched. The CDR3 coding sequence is TGTGCCAGCAGTGATCCAGGGGGTGGCACCGGGGAGCTGTTTTTT. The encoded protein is CASSDPGGGTGELFF.

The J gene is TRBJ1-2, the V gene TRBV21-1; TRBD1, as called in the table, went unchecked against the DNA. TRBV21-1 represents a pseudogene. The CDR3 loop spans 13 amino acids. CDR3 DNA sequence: TGTGCCAGCAGCAAGGTCAGGAACTATGGCTACACCTTC. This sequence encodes CASSKVRNYGYTF.

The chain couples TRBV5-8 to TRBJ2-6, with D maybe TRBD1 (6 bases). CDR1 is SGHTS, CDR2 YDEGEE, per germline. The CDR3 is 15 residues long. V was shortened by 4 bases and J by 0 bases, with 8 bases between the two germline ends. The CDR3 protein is CASSQGSSGANVLTF. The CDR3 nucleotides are TGTGCCAGCAGCCAGGGGAGCTCTGGGGCCAACGTCCTGACTTTC.

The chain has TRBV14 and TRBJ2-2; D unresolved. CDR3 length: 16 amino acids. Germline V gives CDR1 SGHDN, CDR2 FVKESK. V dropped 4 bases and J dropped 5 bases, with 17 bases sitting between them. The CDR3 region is CASSRGFTPGTGELFF. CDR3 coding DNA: TGTGCCAGCAGCCGTGGTTTTACCCCTGGGACCGGGGAGCTGTTTTTT. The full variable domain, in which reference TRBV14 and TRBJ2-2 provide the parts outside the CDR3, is EAGVTQFPSHSVIEKGQTVTLRCDPISGHDNLYWYRRVMGKEIKFLLHFVKESKQDESGMPNNRFLAERTGGTYSTLKVQPAELEDSGVYFCASSRGFTPGTGELFFGEGSRLTVL.

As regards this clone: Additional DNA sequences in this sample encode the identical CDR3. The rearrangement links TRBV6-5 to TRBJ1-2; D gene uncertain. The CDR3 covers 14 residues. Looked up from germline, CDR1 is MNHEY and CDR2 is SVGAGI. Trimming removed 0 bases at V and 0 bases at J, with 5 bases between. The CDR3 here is CASSYSNSNYGYTF. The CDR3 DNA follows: TGTGCCAGCAGTTACTCTAATTCTAACTATGGCTACACCTTC.

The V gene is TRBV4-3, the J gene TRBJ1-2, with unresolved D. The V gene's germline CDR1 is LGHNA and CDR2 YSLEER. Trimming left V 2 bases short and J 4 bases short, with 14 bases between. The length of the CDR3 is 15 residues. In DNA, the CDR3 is TGCGCCAGCAGCCAATCTCACAGAGAGATCTATGGCTACACCTTC. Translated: CASSQSHREIYGYTF.

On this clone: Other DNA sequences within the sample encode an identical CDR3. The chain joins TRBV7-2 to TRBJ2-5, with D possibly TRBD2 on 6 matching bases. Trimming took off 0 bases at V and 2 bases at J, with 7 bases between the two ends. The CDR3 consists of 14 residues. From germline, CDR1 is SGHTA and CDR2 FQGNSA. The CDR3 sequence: CASSLAGGQETQYF. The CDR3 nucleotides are TGTGCCAGCAGCTTAGCGGGGGGACAAGAGACCCAGTACTTC.

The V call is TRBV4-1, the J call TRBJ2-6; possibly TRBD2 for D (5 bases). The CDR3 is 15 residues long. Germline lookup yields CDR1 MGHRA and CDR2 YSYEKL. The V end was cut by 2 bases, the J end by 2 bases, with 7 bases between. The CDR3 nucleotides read TGCGCCAGCAGCCAAAGGACTCCTGGGGCCAACGTCCTGACTTTC. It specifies CASSQRTPGANVLTF.

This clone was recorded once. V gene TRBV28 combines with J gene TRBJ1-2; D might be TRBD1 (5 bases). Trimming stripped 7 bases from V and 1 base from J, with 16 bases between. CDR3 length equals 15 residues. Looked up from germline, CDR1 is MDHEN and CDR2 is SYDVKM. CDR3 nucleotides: TGTGCCAGCACCAAGACAGCCAAGGGTAACTATGGCTACACCTTC. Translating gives CASTKTAKGNYGYTF.

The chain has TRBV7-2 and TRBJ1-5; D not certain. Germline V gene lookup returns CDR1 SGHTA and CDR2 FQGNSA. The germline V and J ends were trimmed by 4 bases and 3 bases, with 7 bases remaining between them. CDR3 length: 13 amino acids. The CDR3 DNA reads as TGTGCCAGCAGCTCGGTTTACAATCAGCCCCAGCATTTT. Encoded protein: CASSSVYNQPQHF.

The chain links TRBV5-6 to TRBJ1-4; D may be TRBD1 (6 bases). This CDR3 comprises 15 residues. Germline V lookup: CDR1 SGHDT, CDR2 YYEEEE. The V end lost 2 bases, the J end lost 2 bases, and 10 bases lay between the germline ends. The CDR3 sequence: CASSLGGNTNEKLFF. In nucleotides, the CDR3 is TGTGCCAGCAGCTTAGGGGGTAACACTAATGAAAAACTGTTTTTT.

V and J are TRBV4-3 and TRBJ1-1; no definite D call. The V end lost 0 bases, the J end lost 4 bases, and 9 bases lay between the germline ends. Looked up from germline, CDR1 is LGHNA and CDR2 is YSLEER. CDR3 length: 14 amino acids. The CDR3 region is CASSQEGLSTEAFF. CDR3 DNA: TGCGCCAGCAGCCAAGAAGGGCTGAGCACTGAAGCTTTCTTT.

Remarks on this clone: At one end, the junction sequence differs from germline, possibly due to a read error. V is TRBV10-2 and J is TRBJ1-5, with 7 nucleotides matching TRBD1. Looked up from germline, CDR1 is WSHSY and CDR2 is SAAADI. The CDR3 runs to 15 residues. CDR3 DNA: TGCGCCTGCAGGCCGGGACAGTCACTCAATCAGCCCCAGCATTTT. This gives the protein CACRPGQSLNQPQHF.

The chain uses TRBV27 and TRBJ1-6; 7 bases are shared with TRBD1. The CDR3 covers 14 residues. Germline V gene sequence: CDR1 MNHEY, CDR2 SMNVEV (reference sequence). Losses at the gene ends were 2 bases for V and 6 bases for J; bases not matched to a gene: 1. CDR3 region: CASSLQGGNSPLHF. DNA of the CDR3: TGTGCCAGCAGTTTACAGGGGGGTAATTCACCCCTCCACTTT.

CDR3 coding DNA: TGCGCCAGCAGTGATCAACCAGAGATCCCCAATGAGCAGTTCTTC. Translating it yields CASSDQPEIPNEQFF. This rearrangement joins TRBV10-1 to TRBJ2-1, with unresolved D. Germline values: CDR1 WNHNN, CDR2 SYGVQD (reference sequence). CDR3 size: 15 residues. V gave up 3 bases and J gave up 6 bases, with 15 bases separating them.

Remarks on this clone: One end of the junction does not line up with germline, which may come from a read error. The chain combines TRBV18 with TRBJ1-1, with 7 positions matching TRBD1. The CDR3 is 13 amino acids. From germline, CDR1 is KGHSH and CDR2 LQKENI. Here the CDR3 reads CASSPGGNPEAFF. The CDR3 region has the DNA TGTGCCAGCTCCCCAGGGGGGAACCCTGAAGCTTTCTTT.

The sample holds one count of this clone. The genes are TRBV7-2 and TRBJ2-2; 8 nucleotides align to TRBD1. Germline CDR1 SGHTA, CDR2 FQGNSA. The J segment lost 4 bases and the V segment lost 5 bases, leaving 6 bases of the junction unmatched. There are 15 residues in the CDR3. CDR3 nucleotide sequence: TGTGCCAGCAGCCAAAACAGGGGGACCACCGGGGAGCTGTTTTTT. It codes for CASSQNRGTTGELFF.

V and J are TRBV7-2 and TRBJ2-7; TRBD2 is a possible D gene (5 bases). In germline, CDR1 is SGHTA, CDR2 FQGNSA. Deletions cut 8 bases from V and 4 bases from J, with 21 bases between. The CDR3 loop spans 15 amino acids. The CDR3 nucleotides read TGTGCCAGCGGATATGGGGAGCTTAACCAATACGAGCAGTACTTC. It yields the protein CASGYGELNQYEQYF.

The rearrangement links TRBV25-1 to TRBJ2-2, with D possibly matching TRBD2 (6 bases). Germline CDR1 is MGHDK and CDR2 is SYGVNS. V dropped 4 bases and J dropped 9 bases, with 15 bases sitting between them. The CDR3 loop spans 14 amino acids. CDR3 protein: CASSASGAVRELFF. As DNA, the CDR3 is TGTGCCAGCAGTGCCTCGGGAGCGGTGCGGGAGCTGTTTTTT.

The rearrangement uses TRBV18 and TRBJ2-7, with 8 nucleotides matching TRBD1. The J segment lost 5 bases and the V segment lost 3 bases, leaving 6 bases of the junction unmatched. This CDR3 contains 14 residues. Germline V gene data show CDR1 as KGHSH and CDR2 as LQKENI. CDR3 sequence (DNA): TGTGCCAGCTCACCGGTGACAGGGGCGGACGAGCAGTACTTC. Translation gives CASSPVTGADEQYF.

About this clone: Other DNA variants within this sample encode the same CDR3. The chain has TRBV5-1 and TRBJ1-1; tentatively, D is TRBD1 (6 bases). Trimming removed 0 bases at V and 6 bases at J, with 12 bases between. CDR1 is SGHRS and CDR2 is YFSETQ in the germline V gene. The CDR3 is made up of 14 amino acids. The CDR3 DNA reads TGCGCCAGCAGCTTGGAGGGGGGGCTGTCTGAAGCTTTCTTT. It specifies CASSLEGGLSEAFF.